The next 18 T cell receptor beta chains were all read from a single sample in a study of CD8 T cells in Susac syndrome. When the RNA was reverse transcribed, random hexamers were used with an input of roughly 0.45 to 1 ug. Each CDR3 protein is one row after TCRdb ran MiXCR on the immunoSEQ multiplex PCR reads. Among about 85,000 distinct CDR3 sequences listed, 95% were seen once. Sequencing was done on a sample of CD8+ T cells from PBMCs. The receptors stem from a human donor with Susac syndrome.

This chain joins TRBV29-1 and TRBJ2-6, with D uncertain. The CDR3 is made up of 17 amino acids. Trimming removed 0 bases from V and 0 bases from J, with 12 bases in between. Looked up from germline, CDR1 is SQVTM and CDR2 is ANQGSEA. CDR3 amino acids: CSVEEWAVSSGANVLTF. The CDR3 DNA reads TGCAGCGTTGAAGAGTGGGCGGTGAGCTCTGGGGCCAACGTCCTGACTTTC. Complete variable domain (other parts from reference TRBV29-1 and TRBJ2-6): SAVISQKPSRDICQRGTSLTIQCQVDSQVTMMFWYRQQPGQSLTLIATANQGSEATYESGFVIDKFPISRPNLTFSTLTVSNMSPEDSSIYLCSVEEWAVSSGANVLTFGAGSRLTVL.

V and J are TRBV15 and TRBJ2-1; tentatively, D is TRBD2 (7 bases). Trimming took off 2 bases at V and 6 bases at J, with 17 bases between the two ends. The length of the CDR3 is 16 residues. Germline V gene lookup returns CDR1 LNHNV and CDR2 YYDKDF (reference sequence). CDR3 region: CATSRLGASGFNEQFF. As DNA, the CDR3 is TGTGCCACCAGCAGACTGGGGGCTAGCGGTTTCAATGAGCAGTTCTTC.

This rearrangement joins TRBV27 to TRBJ2-5; no definite D call. Germline V CDR1 and CDR2: MNHEY, SMNVEV (reference sequence). This CDR3 has 15 amino acids. The germline V and J ends were trimmed by 0 bases and 5 bases, with 13 bases remaining between them. CDR3 DNA sequence: TGTGCCAGCAGTTTATCGGGGTCGCAAGTGGAGACCCAGTACTTC. This encodes CASSLSGSQVETQYF.

This sequence joins TRBV3-1 and TRBJ2-5; TRBD2 aligns across 12 bases. Trimming cost V 4 bases and J 4 bases; bases outside gene matches: 10. Germline-derived CDR1 and CDR2 are LGHDT and YNNKEL (reference sequence). The CDR3 extends over 17 amino acids. As DNA, the CDR3 is TGTGCCAGCAGCCTGATGACTAGCGGGAGTGGTGCAGAGACCCAGTACTTC. Protein: CASSLMTSGSGAETQYF.

CDR3 sequence reads: CASSPEASGNLDTQYF. CDR3 nucleotide sequence: TGTGCCAGCAGCCCCGAGGCTAGCGGGAACCTAGATACGCAGTATTTT. The chain employs TRBV7-9 and TRBJ2-3; 9 nucleotides match TRBD2. The CDR3 is made up of 16 amino acids. The V segment lost 5 bases and the J segment 5 bases; nucleotides outside the gene matches: 11. CDR1 and CDR2 (germline): SEHNR, FQNEAQ (reference sequence). Filled out from reference TRBV7-9 and TRBJ2-3, the complete variable domain reads DTGVSQNPRHKITKRGQNVTFRCDPISEHNRLYWYRQTLGQGPEFLTYFQNEAQLEKSRLLSDRFSAERPKGSFSTLEIQRTEQGDSAMYLCASSPEASGNLDTQYFGPGTRLTVL.

The chain links TRBV19 to TRBJ2-1, with TRBD1 matching 7 bases. CDR1 is LNHDA, CDR2 SQIVND, per germline (reference sequence). V shed 4 bases and J 6 bases; nucleotides not matched to a gene: 0. The CDR3 contains 12 residues. CDR3 sequence: CASSTGGNEQFF. The CDR3 coding sequence is TGTGCCAGTAGTACAGGGGGCAATGAGCAGTTCTTC.

V and J are TRBV15 and TRBJ2-5, with D unresolved. CDR3 length: 14 amino acids. Germline V lookup: CDR1 LNHNV, CDR2 YYDKDF (reference sequence). The V and J ends lost 2 bases and 0 bases respectively, with 7 bases between them. CDR3 amino acids: CATSRYSDQETQYF. CDR3 nucleotides: TGTGCCACCAGCAGATATTCGGACCAAGAGACCCAGTACTTC. Based on the CDR3 plus reference TRBV15 and TRBJ2-5, the full variable domain is DAMVIQNPRYQVTQFGKPVTLSCSQTLNHNVMYWYQQKSSQAPKLLFHYYDKDFNNEADTPDNFQSRRPNTSFCFLDIRSPGLGDTAMYLCATSRYSDQETQYFGPGTRLLVL.

CDR3 sequence reads: CASSQDRGTNYEQYF. In DNA form, the CDR3 reads TGCGCCAGCAGCCAAGATCGAGGGACTAACTACGAGCAGTACTTC. The chain couples TRBV4-1 to TRBJ2-7; 7 nucleotides line up with TRBD2. J gave up 3 bases and V 0 bases, and 5 bases lay outside the gene matches. In germline, CDR1 is MGHRA, CDR2 YSYEKL. The CDR3 spans 15 residues.

The chain combines TRBV2 with TRBJ2-2; the match to TRBD2 covers 9 bases. This CDR3 region has 17 residues. Germline assignment: CDR1 SNHLY and CDR2 FYNNEI. V was clipped by 5 bases and J by 3 bases; unmatched bases: 10. Here the CDR3 DNA reads TGTGCCAGCAGTCCCATAGCGGGAGAGTTGGACACCGGGGAGCTGTTTTTT. It specifies CASSPIAGELDTGELFF.

The chain recombines TRBV4-3 with TRBJ1-2; D is unresolved. V was cut by 0 bases and J by 6 bases, with 11 bases left in between. The CDR3 has 14 amino acids. CDR1 and CDR2 (germline): LGHNA, YSLEER. Written as DNA, the CDR3 is TGCGCCAGCAGCCAAGAATCCAGGCTTGATGGCTACACCTTC. The encoded protein is CASSQESRLDGYTF.

Worth noting for this clonotype: An end of the junction does not agree with germline; a read error may underlie this. The rearrangement links TRBV27 to TRBJ1-4; 12 nucleotides align to TRBD1. In germline, CDR1 is MNHEY, CDR2 SMNVEV (reference sequence). This CDR3 contains 18 residues. The CDR3 DNA follows: TGCGACCAGGGGGAAAGGGACAGGGGGCGTGGGGCTAATGAAAAACTGTTTTTT. This gives the protein CDQGERDRGRGANEKLFF.

This rearrangement joins TRBV10-3 to TRBJ2-5, with TRBD2 as a possible D gene (6 bases). Germline V gene data show CDR1 as ENHRY and CDR2 as SYGVKD. This CDR3 is built from 16 residues. Trimming shortened V by 2 bases and J by 2 bases, and 15 bases separated the two germline ends. In DNA form, the CDR3 reads TGTGCCATCAGTGAGCCGGAGGGACTTCCGCAAGAGACCCAGTACTTC. Its translation is CAISEPEGLPQETQYF.

The chain couples TRBV5-6 to TRBJ2-3, with 8 nucleotides matching TRBD1. The J segment lost 2 bases and the V segment lost 7 bases, leaving 3 bases of the junction unmatched. Germline loops: CDR1 SGHDT, CDR2 YYEEEE. The CDR3 is 13 residues long. DNA of the CDR3: TGTGCCAGCGGACAGGGTGACACAGATACGCAGTATTTT. This gives the protein CASGQGDTDTQYF.

The chain recombines TRBV30 with TRBJ2-5; D may be TRBD2 (7 bases). Trimming cost V 3 bases and J 3 bases, with 17 bases left between them. The CDR3 runs 15 residues. Germline assignment: CDR1 GTSNPN and CDR2 SVGIG (reference sequence). In nucleotides, the CDR3 is TGTGCCTGGAGGGCGGGGGCACATTTTGAAGAGACCCAGTACTTC. It translates to CAWRAGAHFEETQYF.

This rearrangement joins TRBV4-1 to TRBJ2-5, with TRBD1 matching over 10 bases. The CDR3 sequence is 16 residues long. From germline, CDR1 is MGHRA and CDR2 YSYEKL. The V segment lost 0 bases and the J segment 4 bases; nucleotides outside the gene matches: 5. CDR3 nucleotide sequence: TGCGCCAGCAGCCAAGAATTAGGGACAGGGGTAGAGACCCAGTACTTC. Its protein is CASSQELGTGVETQYF.

J is TRBJ2-7 and V is TRBV4-1, with D possibly TRBD2 on 6 matching bases. The CDR3 contains 16 residues. Trimming cost V 0 bases and J 2 bases, with 14 bases left between them. Germline V gives CDR1 MGHRA, CDR2 YSYEKL. The CDR3 protein is CASSQDTGSPPYEQYF. The CDR3 region has the DNA TGCGCCAGCAGCCAAGATACCGGGAGCCCACCCTACGAGCAGTACTTC.

The chain links TRBV5-1 to TRBJ2-1; perhaps D is TRBD1 or TRBD2 (5 bases each). The V gene's germline CDR1 is SGHRS and CDR2 YFSETQ. The germline V and J ends were trimmed by 0 bases and 10 bases, with 8 bases remaining between them. The CDR3 loop spans 12 amino acids. CDR3 DNA sequence: TGCGCCAGCAGCTTGGTAGGGGAGGAGCAGTTCTTC. This translates into CASSLVGEEQFF.

V gene TRBV28 combines with J gene TRBJ2-2; D is undetermined. This CDR3 comprises 13 residues. In germline, CDR1 is MDHEN, CDR2 SYDVKM. With 5 bases removed from V and 9 bases from J, the gap between germline ends came to 13 bases. In DNA form, the CDR3 reads TGTGCCAGCAGTCCCCCCGAAGACTGGGAGCTGTTTTTT. Translation gives CASSPPEDWELFF.